The 21 T cell receptor beta chains in this list originate from one sample, sequenced in a study of cytomegalovirus exposure and HLA in healthy donors. Here immunoSEQ multiplex PCR was the method, and the copy in TCRdb shows in-frame clones only, minus some. The sample includes 100,000 to 150,000 clones, 95% to 97% of them seen just once. The sequenced material came from PBMCs. These receptors were collected from a man aged 18 to 30 in good health and CMV-seronegative.

This rearrangement joins TRBV6-1 to TRBJ2-3; TRBD2 agrees at 14 bases. Germline trimming cut 10 bases from V and 11 bases from J; bases unmatched to any gene: 8. The CDR3 loop spans 13 amino acids. Per germline, CDR1 MNHNS and CDR2 SASEGT. The CDR3 region has the DNA TGTGCCACCACGGGACTAGCGGGAGTTTGGCAGTATTTT. It translates to CATTGLAGVWQYF.

The chain employs TRBV28 and TRBJ1-5; 9 bases are shared with TRBD1. This CDR3 contains 14 residues. V was pared by 6 bases and J by 4 bases, with 4 bases of the junction left unmatched. The germline V gene has CDR1 MDHEN and CDR2 SYDVKM. The CDR3 spells CASSPDRGNQPQHF. CDR3 DNA sequence: TGTGCCAGCAGCCCGGACAGGGGAAATCAGCCCCAGCATTTT.

This clone was counted a few times. V is TRBV2 and J is TRBJ2-2; a possible D gene is TRBD2 (6 bases). Germline V gene lookup returns CDR1 SNHLY and CDR2 FYNNEI. The ends were cut back, 6 bases at V and 0 bases at J, with 11 bases in the middle. The CDR3 is made up of 15 amino acids. The CDR3, as DNA: TGTGCCAGCAGCCTTTGGGGGGCGAACACCGGGGAGCTGTTTTTT. It translates to CASSLWGANTGELFF.

J is TRBJ1-1 and V is TRBV11-2; D unclear. This CDR3 is 16 amino acids long. CDR1 is SGHAT, CDR2 FQNNGV, per germline. V lost 6 bases and J 1 base, leaving 18 bases between the germline ends. This CDR3 is CASSSSYWRGNTEAFF. CDR3 coding DNA: TGTGCCAGCAGTTCGTCTTATTGGAGAGGGAACACTGAAGCTTTCTTT.

The chain employs TRBV4-1 and TRBJ2-1, with 9 bases matching TRBD2. Germline CDR1 reads MGHRA; CDR2 reads YSYEKL. V lost 1 base, J lost 4 bases, and 5 bases stayed unmatched. The CDR3 runs 16 residues. In DNA form, the CDR3 reads TGCGCCAGCAGCCAAGCAAGCCTAGCGGGGTACAATGAGCAGTTCTTC. It translates to CASSQASLAGYNEQFF.

This chain connects TRBV30 to TRBJ2-2; D gene ambiguous. Germline CDR1 GTSNPN, CDR2 SVGIG (reference sequence). V was shortened by 2 bases and J by 1 base, with 5 bases between the two germline ends. CDR3 size: 13 residues. The CDR3 sequence is CAWSPLNTGELFF. DNA of the CDR3: TGTGCCTGGAGTCCTTTGAACACCGGGGAGCTGTTTTTT.

This clone occurred once. This rearrangement joins TRBV19 to TRBJ2-1; D gene ambiguous. The CDR3 is made up of 16 amino acids. Between the trimmed V and J ends, which lost 5 bases and 0 bases, there was a span of 14 bases. Per germline, CDR1 LNHDA and CDR2 SQIVND (reference sequence). In DNA, the CDR3 is TGTGCCAGTAGTGAGGAGCACCTGAGCTCCTACAATGAGCAGTTCTTC. Translated, it gives CASSEEHLSSYNEQFF.

The V gene is TRBV5-1, the J gene TRBJ1-2; D might be TRBD1 (5 bases). V lost 3 bases and J lost 6, with 12 bases in between. Germline V CDR1 and CDR2: SGHRS, YFSETQ. The CDR3 extends over 13 amino acids. The CDR3 sequence: CASSSREGNGYTF. CDR3 DNA sequence: TGCGCCAGCAGCTCCCGGGAGGGGAATGGCTACACCTTC.

The chain joins TRBV7-3 to TRBJ2-2; D is undetermined. The CDR3 consists of 14 residues. The V gene's germline CDR1 is SGHTA and CDR2 FQGTGA. Between the trimmed V and J ends, which lost 5 bases and 0 bases, there was a span of 7 bases. CDR3: CASSPTPNTGELFF. The CDR3 nucleotides are TGTGCCAGCAGCCCGACACCGAACACCGGGGAGCTGTTTTTT.

The CDR3 region is CASSLSRDSNTGELFF. In DNA, the CDR3 is TGTGCCAGCAGCTTATCGAGGGACAGTAACACCGGGGAGCTGTTTTTT. The chain couples TRBV7-3 to TRBJ2-2; 7 nucleotides align to TRBD1. The length of the CDR3 is 16 residues. V lost 2 bases, J lost 2 bases, and 5 bases stayed unmatched. In germline, CDR1 is SGHTA, CDR2 FQGTGA.

This chain links TRBV5-8 with TRBJ1-4; D not certain. The CDR3 length is 15 residues. V was clipped by 4 bases and J by 0 bases, with 10 bases between them. Looked up from germline, CDR1 is SGHTS and CDR2 is YDEGEE. The CDR3 bases are TGTGCCAGCAGCCCCCGCCTAGCAACTAATGAAAAACTGTTTTTT. It yields the protein CASSPRLATNEKLFF. The complete variable domain, with remaining parts taken from reference TRBV5-8 and TRBJ1-4, reads EAGVTQSPTHLIKTRGQQATLRCSPISGHTSVYWYQQALGLGLQFLLWYDEGEERNRGNFPPRFSGRQFPNYSSELNVNALELEDSALYLCASSPRLATNEKLFFGSGTQLSVL.

This clone was observed a few times. The chain combines TRBV19 with TRBJ1-5; D call uncertain. This CDR3 contains 13 residues. The germline CDR1 and CDR2 sequences are LNHDA and SQIVND (reference sequence). The V gene lost 0 bases and the J gene lost 7 bases, with 7 bases spanning the gap. CDR3 residues: CASSIDPGQPQHF. For the CDR3, the DNA is TGTGCCAGTAGTATAGATCCAGGCCAGCCCCAGCATTTT.

The V gene is TRBV19, the J gene TRBJ1-1; TRBD1 aligns across 11 bases. CDR1 and CDR2 (germline): LNHDA, SQIVND (reference sequence). CDR3 length equals 12 residues. The V and J ends lost 3 bases and 10 bases, in that order; junction bases with no gene match: 1. CDR3 sequence: CASSIGTGGAFF. The CDR3 DNA sequence: TGTGCCAGTAGTATCGGGACAGGGGGAGCTTTCTTT.

The chain combines TRBV11-2 with TRBJ2-7; TRBD2 matches at 7 bases. J gave up 0 bases and V 5 bases, and 10 bases lay outside the gene matches. This CDR3 is built from 16 residues. Germline CDR1 SGHAT, CDR2 FQNNGV. The CDR3 DNA reads as TGTGCCAGCAGCCCACCGGGACTACAGAGCTCCTACGAGCAGTACTTC. This encodes CASSPPGLQSSYEQYF.

The rearrangement uses TRBV6-1 and TRBJ1-2; maybe TRBD1 (6 bases). The CDR3 contains 15 residues. Germline CDR1 is MNHNS and CDR2 is SASEGT. Trimming cost V 0 bases and J 4 bases, with 12 bases left between them. The DNA for the CDR3 is TGTGCCAGCAGTGAAGCGTCTGGGGGGGCCTATGGCTACACCTTC. Protein sequence: CASSEASGGAYGYTF.

This chain links TRBV7-2 with TRBJ2-5, with TRBD2 matching over 10 bases. Germline lookup yields CDR1 SGHTA and CDR2 FQGNSA. Unmatched junction bases numbered 11, after V lost 9 bases and J lost 1 base. The CDR3 runs to 16 residues. The CDR3 DNA sequence: TGTGCCAGTAGCCGAGGAGCGGGAGGGTCCCAAGAGACCCAGTACTTC. Its translation is CASSRGAGGSQETQYF.

The V and J genes are TRBV7-2 and TRBJ2-1; D is unresolved. The germline CDR1 and CDR2 sequences are SGHTA and FQGNSA. Deletions cut 6 bases from V and 12 bases from J, with 15 bases between. The CDR3 runs to 12 residues. The CDR3 reads CASRPDSSVQFF. The DNA of the CDR3 is TGTGCCAGCAGACCCGACTCCTCAGTGCAGTTCTTC.

The V gene is TRBV18, the J gene TRBJ2-5; D gene ambiguous. This CDR3 contains 16 residues. Germline V gives CDR1 KGHSH, CDR2 LQKENI. V lost 3 bases, J lost 1 base, and 15 bases lay in between. The CDR3 DNA follows: TGTGCCAGCTCACCTCTCGGTGGGCAGTCCCAAGAGACCCAGTACTTC. Translating it yields CASSPLGGQSQETQYF.

This chain connects TRBV4-2 to TRBJ2-2; D perhaps matches TRBD2 (7 bases). Germline V gene data show CDR1 as LGHNA and CDR2 as YNFKEQ. The CDR3 runs 20 residues. With 0 bases removed from V and 2 bases from J, the gap between germline ends came to 22 bases. The CDR3 DNA reads TGTGCCAGCAGCCAAGATAGGGGAGGGGGAGACTTTACCAACACCGGGGAGCTGTTTTTT. This translates into CASSQDRGGGDFTNTGELFF.

The chain joins TRBV14 to TRBJ1-1; TRBD1 matches at 7 bases. This CDR3 is 17 amino acids long. Per germline, CDR1 SGHDN and CDR2 FVKESK. V was clipped by 0 bases and J by 0 bases; unmatched bases: 7. The CDR3: CASSQEFLGQLNTEAFF. CDR3 bases: TGTGCCAGCAGCCAAGAGTTTTTGGGACAGCTGAACACTGAAGCTTTCTTT. Combining the CDR3 with reference TRBV14 and TRBJ1-1 gives the whole variable domain EAGVTQFPSHSVIEKGQTVTLRCDPISGHDNLYWYRRVMGKEIKFLLHFVKESKQDESGMPNNRFLAERTGGTYSTLKVQPAELEDSGVYFCASSQEFLGQLNTEAFFGQGTRLTVV.

This rearrangement joins TRBV15 to TRBJ1-1; tentatively, D is TRBD1 (6 bases). CDR1 and CDR2 (germline): LNHNV, YYDKDF (reference sequence). V was trimmed by 1 base and J by 8 bases, leaving 11 bases between them. CDR3 length: 13 residues. The DNA of the CDR3 is TGTGCCACCAGCAGAGTAAGTGGACAGGAAGCTTTCTTT. Encoded protein: CATSRVSGQEAFF.